This T cell receptor (beta chain) was captured by sequencing in a study of beta chain features in type 1 diabetes. The ends were cut back, 4 bases at V and 6 bases at J, with 12 bases in the middle. CDR1 is SNHLY and CDR2 is FYNNEI in the germline V gene. This CDR3 region has 13 residues. Reverse transcribing all isolated RNA meant expressed TCRB transcripts were sequenced. Produced via immunoSEQ multiplex PCR; TCRdb's table is partial and in-frame only. The sample records about 150,000 clones, under 9.5% being singletons. Study-wide findings and caveats: For Type 1 diabetes patients, all four CD4+ subsets carried TCRB CDR3s that were moderately but significantly shorter.

This clone was seen a handful of times. The antigen is unknown. The clonotype originates from a man aged 18 to 29 with type 1 diabetes. Sequenced input: central memory CD4+ T cells from blood. The chain recombines TRBV2 with TRBJ1-1, with unresolved D. The CDR3 DNA reads as TGTGCCAGCAGTGGGATGACATGGGCTGAAGCTTTCTTT. This sequence encodes CASSGMTWAEAFF.